Listed here are 8 T cell receptor beta chains from one sample, sequenced in a study of T cell repertoires in cytomegalovirus infection. TCRdb independently ran MiXCR on the reads; one entry per CDR3 protein. This repertoire shows approximately 150,000 distinct CDR3 sequences, about 6.5% found once; its top ten account for about a sixth. Input material: PBMCs. These receptors were obtained from a human donor in good health (CMV status not recorded). Some clones in this sample may be carry-over from other donors' samples.

This clonotype was picked up many times. CDR3 protein: CASSFSGGPSTDTQYF. CDR3 coding DNA: TGTGCCAGCAGCTTTAGCGGGGGGCCCTCCACAGATACGCAGTATTTT. This rearrangement joins TRBV7-6 to TRBJ2-3, with 10 bases identical to TRBD2. Germline values: CDR1 SGHVS, CDR2 FNYEAQ. V trimming: 3 bases; J trimming: 2 bases; junction bases outside the gene matches: 5. This CDR3 has 16 residues.

J is TRBJ1-5 and V is TRBV12-3 or TRBV12-4, with 8 bases identical to TRBD1. This CDR3 is built from 15 residues. Trimming cost V 6 bases and J 5 bases; bases outside gene matches: 9. CDR3 coding DNA: TGTGCCAGCAGCAGGGGGCCGGGGGAGGATCAGCCCCAGCATTTT. Protein product: CASSRGPGEDQPQHF.

This clonotype was detected ten times or more. The chain carries TRBV20-1 and TRBJ1-2; possible D gene TRBD1, 5 bases. This CDR3 region has 14 residues. V was shortened by 2 bases and J by 3 bases, with 13 bases between the two germline ends. The germline gives CDR1 DFQATT, CDR2 SNEGSKA (reference sequence). CDR3 amino acids: CSARLPGLDYGYTF. Here the CDR3 DNA reads TGCAGTGCTAGACTCCCAGGGTTAGACTATGGCTACACCTTC.

This clonotype appeared many times. The chain joins TRBV5-5 to TRBJ2-3, with D unclear. This CDR3 contains 13 residues. The V end was cut by 0 bases, the J end by 4 bases, with 6 bases between. Germline loops: CDR1 SGHKS, CDR2 YYEKEE (reference sequence). The CDR3 spells CASSLAPPDTQYF. The DNA for the CDR3 is TGTGCCAGCAGCTTGGCTCCCCCAGATACGCAGTATTTT.

This clonotype was observed at least ten times. The chain employs TRBV7-8 and TRBJ2-5; 10 bases match TRBD2. V lost 5 bases to trimming and J lost 2 bases; unmatched junction nucleotides: 8. The CDR3 length is 16 residues. Germline V gives CDR1 SGHVS, CDR2 FQNEAQ. The CDR3, as DNA: TGTGCCAGCAGCACCCGGACTAGCGGAACACAAGAGACCCAGTACTTC. Translated: CASSTRTSGTQETQYF.

The V and J genes are TRBV6-2 or TRBV6-3 and TRBJ2-1; TRBD1 matches at 9 bases. Germline loops: CDR1 MNHEY, CDR2 SVGEGT. V lost 4 bases to trimming and J lost 6 bases; unmatched junction nucleotides: 7. This CDR3 is built from 15 residues. The CDR3 loop is CASSSGQGTSNEQFF. As DNA, the CDR3 is TGTGCCAGCAGTTCGGGACAGGGAACAAGCAATGAGCAGTTCTTC.

This clonotype was counted ten times or more. The chain employs TRBV20-1 and TRBJ1-3; weak D call: TRBD1 (5 bases). This CDR3 is 15 amino acids long. V was clipped by 5 bases and J by 3 bases, with 17 bases between them. Germline lookup yields CDR1 DFQATT and CDR2 SNEGSKA (reference sequence). The CDR3 region is CSAAAIGVFGNTIYF. The CDR3 DNA is TGCAGTGCTGCCGCTATAGGGGTTTTTGGAAACACCATATATTTT.

There are many counts of this clonotype. The V and J genes are TRBV2 and TRBJ2-2; D perhaps matches TRBD2 (5 bases). Germline lookup yields CDR1 SNHLY and CDR2 FYNNEI. This CDR3 spans 13 amino acids. Trimming cost V 4 bases and J 6 bases, with 9 bases left between them. This CDR3 is CASSVRGSGELFF. In DNA form, the CDR3 reads TGTGCCAGCAGTGTTCGGGGATCCGGGGAGCTGTTTTTT.